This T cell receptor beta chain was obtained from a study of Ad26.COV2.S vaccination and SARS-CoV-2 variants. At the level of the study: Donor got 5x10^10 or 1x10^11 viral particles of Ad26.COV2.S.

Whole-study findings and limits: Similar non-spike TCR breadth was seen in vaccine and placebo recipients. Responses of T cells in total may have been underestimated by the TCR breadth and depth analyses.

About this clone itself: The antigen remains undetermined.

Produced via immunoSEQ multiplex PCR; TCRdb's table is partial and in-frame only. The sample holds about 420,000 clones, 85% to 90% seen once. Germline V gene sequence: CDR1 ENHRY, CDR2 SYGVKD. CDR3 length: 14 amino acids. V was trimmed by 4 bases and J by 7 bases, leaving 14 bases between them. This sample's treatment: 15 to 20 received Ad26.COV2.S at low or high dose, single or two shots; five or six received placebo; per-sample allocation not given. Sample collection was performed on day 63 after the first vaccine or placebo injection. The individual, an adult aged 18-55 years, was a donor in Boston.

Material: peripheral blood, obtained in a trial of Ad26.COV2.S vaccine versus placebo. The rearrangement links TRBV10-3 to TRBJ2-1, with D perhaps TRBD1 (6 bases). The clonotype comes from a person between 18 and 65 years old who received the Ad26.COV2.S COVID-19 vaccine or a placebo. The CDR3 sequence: CAISGQWGLNEQFF. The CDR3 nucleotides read TGTGCCATCAGTGGCCAGTGGGGGCTTAATGAGCAGTTCTTC.